One sample yielded the 16 T cell receptor beta chains listed below, sequenced in a study of cytotoxic CD8 clonotypes in ibrutinib-treated CLL. Clones were read by immunoSEQ multiplex PCR, and TCRdb kept only the in-frame ones, dropping some. The sample lists 50,000 to 65,000 clones; approximately 57% were seen once. The sample consisted of PBMCs, taken after 12 months of ibrutinib treatment. The receptors stem from a human donor with chronic lymphocytic leukemia.

V usage is TRBV19 and J usage is TRBJ1-6, with 7 bases aligning to TRBD1. The CDR3 consists of 15 residues. From germline, CDR1 is LNHDA and CDR2 SQIVND (reference sequence). J lost 6 bases, V lost 7 bases, and 9 bases had no gene match. This CDR3 reads CASKGGTLRNSPLHF. The CDR3 DNA reads as TGTGCCAGTAAAGGGGGCACTCTTCGTAATTCACCCCTCCACTTT.

The V and J genes are TRBV5-1 and TRBJ2-5, with D perhaps matching TRBD2 (6 bases). Trimming took off 0 bases at V and 0 bases at J, with 12 bases between the two ends. Per germline, CDR1 SGHRS and CDR2 YFSETQ. The CDR3 length is 16 residues. CDR3: CASSLEIAEYQETQYF. The CDR3 DNA reads TGCGCCAGCAGCTTGGAGATAGCGGAGTACCAAGAGACCCAGTACTTC.

This clone was observed a handful of times. This chain links TRBV6-1 with TRBJ2-1; tentative D call: TRBD1 (6 bases). This CDR3 has 14 amino acids. V was cut by 4 bases and J by 4 bases, with 11 bases left in between. Germline V gives CDR1 MNHNS, CDR2 SASEGT. The CDR3 region has the DNA TGTGCCAGCAGTGCGGGACATCAATACAATGAGCAGTTCTTC. This translates into CASSAGHQYNEQFF.

This clone occurred a few times. The chain employs TRBV30 and TRBJ1-5, with D possibly TRBD1 on 5 matching bases. This CDR3 has 14 amino acids. Germline lookup yields CDR1 GTSNPN and CDR2 SVGIG (reference sequence). The germline V and J ends were trimmed by 5 bases and 6 bases, with 17 bases remaining between them. The CDR3 coding sequence is TGTGCCTGGGGGGGGGTAGTTATAGTTCAGCCCCAGCATTTT. Amino acid sequence: CAWGGVVIVQPQHF.

The genes are TRBV4-2 and TRBJ1-2, with D hard to call. V was clipped by 7 bases and J by 3 bases, with 18 bases between them. This CDR3 is built from 15 residues. The V gene's germline CDR1 is LGHNA and CDR2 YNFKEQ. CDR3 residues: CASIPGDGDHYGYTF. For the CDR3, the DNA is TGTGCCAGCATCCCCGGAGACGGAGATCACTATGGCTACACCTTC.

The chain joins TRBV30 to TRBJ1-4; D is unclear. CDR1 and CDR2 from the germline V gene are GTSNPN and SVGIG (reference sequence). With 2 bases removed from V and 4 bases from J, the gap between germline ends came to 14 bases. This CDR3 region has 15 residues. For the CDR3, the DNA is TGTGCCTGGAGTCCCGGGCCTGTACTTAATGAAAAACTGTTTTTT. This gives the protein CAWSPGPVLNEKLFF.

This clone has a handful of counts. CDR3 nucleotide sequence: TGTGCCAGCAGCCAAGAGCTACAAGAGACCCAGTACTTC. It translates to CASSQELQETQYF. The V call is TRBV4-2, the J call TRBJ2-5; D unclear. Germline CDR1 is LGHNA and CDR2 is YNFKEQ. V was trimmed by 0 bases and J by 2 bases, leaving 4 bases between them. The length of the CDR3 is 13 residues.

This clone has just a few counts. This rearrangement joins TRBV10-2 to TRBJ1-3, with 7 bases aligning to TRBD1. Unmatched junction bases numbered 8, after V lost 6 bases and J lost 3 bases. The germline gives CDR1 WSHSY, CDR2 SAAADI. This CDR3 comprises 15 residues. DNA for the CDR3: TGCGCCAGCAGAGAAGGGACAGTCATTGGAAACACCATATATTTT. Its translation is CASREGTVIGNTIYF.

The V call is TRBV5-1, the J call TRBJ2-1, with D perhaps matching TRBD1 (6 bases). Germline assignment: CDR1 SGHRS and CDR2 YFSETQ. The CDR3 extends over 14 amino acids. V shed 0 bases and J shed 8 bases, with 12 bases lying between them. The CDR3 DNA reads TGCGCCAGCAGCTTGGCACAGGGAAGGGATGAGCAGTTCTTC. This codes for CASSLAQGRDEQFF.

The chain employs TRBV5-4 and TRBJ2-1; D tentatively fits TRBD1 or TRBD2 (6 bases each). V was cut by 4 bases and J by 7 bases, with 21 bases left in between. This CDR3 is 16 amino acids long. Germline V CDR1 and CDR2: SGHNT, YYREEE (reference sequence). The CDR3 DNA reads TGTGCCAGCAGCCAGGGACTCTGGACAGCTAGGAATGAGCAGTTCTTC. Translating gives CASSQGLWTARNEQFF.

The V and J genes are TRBV7-8 and TRBJ1-2, with D possibly being TRBD1 (6 bases). Germline values: CDR1 SGHVS, CDR2 FQNEAQ. This CDR3 is built from 14 residues. V shed 0 bases and J shed 8 bases, with 13 bases lying between them. The DNA of the CDR3 is TGTGCCAGCAGCTTAGCGCGGTGGGGGCAGGGCTACACCTTC. Protein sequence: CASSLARWGQGYTF.

A few counts support this clone. The rearrangement uses TRBV5-1 and TRBJ1-2; TRBD1 matches at 12 bases. Germline V gene sequence: CDR1 SGHRS, CDR2 YFSETQ. Unmatched junction bases numbered 2, after V lost 0 bases and J lost 8 bases. This CDR3 has 14 residues. This CDR3 reads CASSLAGTGGGYTF. The CDR3 nucleotides read TGCGCCAGCAGCTTGGCCGGGACAGGGGGCGGCTACACCTTC. The full variable domain, rest sourced from reference TRBV5-1 and TRBJ1-2, is KAGVTQTPRYLIKTRGQQVTLSCSPISGHRSVSWYQQTPGQGLQFLFEYFSETQRNKGNFPGRFSGRQFSNSRSEMNVSTLELGDSALYLCASSLAGTGGGYTFGSGTRLTVV.

In its sample, this clone was seen a few times. The V and J genes are TRBV19 and TRBJ2-3, with 11 positions matching TRBD2. V trimming: 1 base; J trimming: 0 bases; junction bases outside the gene matches: 9. Germline CDR1 and CDR2: LNHDA and SQIVND (reference sequence). There are 19 residues in the CDR3. Written as DNA, the CDR3 is TGTGCCAGTAGTATAGTTGGGACTAGCGGACGCTCTAGCACAGATACGCAGTATTTT. This encodes CASSIVGTSGRSSTDTQYF.

Only a few counts were recorded for this clone. The genes are TRBV18 and TRBJ2-2, with D perhaps TRBD1 or TRBD2 (5 bases each). The CDR3 runs to 15 residues. Germline V gene data show CDR1 as KGHSH and CDR2 as LQKENI. Trimming shortened V by 0 bases and J by 4 bases, and 9 bases separated the two germline ends. This CDR3 is CASSPPGTGTGELFF. The CDR3 coding sequence is TGTGCCAGCTCACCACCCGGGACGGGCACCGGGGAGCTGTTTTTT. Supplemented by reference TRBV18 and TRBJ2-2, the full variable domain reads NAGVMQNPRHLVRRRGQEARLRCSPMKGHSHVYWYRQLPEEGLKFMVYLQKENIIDESGMPKERFSAEFPKEGPSILRIQQVVRGDSAAYFCASSPPGTGTGELFFGEGSRLTVL.

The genes are TRBV30 and TRBJ1-1; 7 bases align to TRBD1. CDR1 is GTSNPN, CDR2 SVGIG, per germline (reference sequence). The CDR3 extends over 13 amino acids. Trimming took 0 bases from V and 8 from J; bases not matched to a gene: 6. The CDR3 DNA reads TGTGCCTGGAGTGTAAATGGAGGGGGCGAAGCTTTCTTT. It encodes CAWSVNGGGEAFF.

With regard to this clone: A much bigger clone sits one base away, suggesting this may be a read error. This chain links TRBV5-6 with TRBJ1-2; D perhaps matches TRBD1 (5 bases). This CDR3 comprises 15 residues. Germline CDR1 is SGHDT and CDR2 is YYEEEE. V lost 5 bases and J 2 bases, leaving 16 bases between the germline ends. CDR3 DNA sequence: TGTGCCAGCAGTTATGACAGAGAAAGGAACTATGGCTACACCTTC. Amino acids: CASSYDRERNYGYTF.